A selection of T cell receptor beta chains follows, all from one sample in a study of STAT5B mutations in CD4+ large granular lymphocyte leukemia. Libraries were prepared by immunoSEQ multiplex PCR; TCRdb keeps only in-frame clonotypes and omits some of them. Of tens of thousands of clones listed, approximately 84% are singletons. The sequenced material came from CD4+ T cells from blood buffy coats. Every receptor here comes from a human donor in good health. Both conserved end residues are part of each CDR3. D genes are given only for firm matches. Rows may omit the clone size; those that give it use once, few, many or a size class.

d_call	cdr3_length	clone_size	v_call	j_call	cdr3_aa	cdr3_nt
NA	13	NA	TRBV5-1	TRBJ1-1	CASRLDPNTEAFF	TGCGCCAGCCGACTCGACCCGAACACTGAAGCTTTCTTT
NA	15	few	TRBV5-4	TRBJ2-7	CASSFEGTGPYEQYF	TGTGCCAGCAGCTTTGAAGGGACTGGTCCCTACGAGCAGTACTTC
NA	12	NA	TRBV7-9	TRBJ2-1	CASSRVPRGLFF	TGTGCCAGCAGCCGAGTCCCCCGGGGGCTGTTCTTC
NA	14	NA	TRBV23-1	TRBJ1-2	CASSQSRGDYGYTF	TGCGCCAGCAGTCAATCGCGAGGGGACTATGGCTACACCTTC
NA	12	NA	TRBV28	TRBJ2-3	CASRGGADTQYF	TGTGCCAGCAGAGGAGGGGCAGATACGCAGTATTTT
TRBD2	16	once	TRBV10-1	TRBJ2-1	CASSESTSGTYNEQFF	TGCGCCAGCAGTGAGTCGACTAGCGGAACGTACAATGAGCAGTTCTTC
TRBD1	14	NA	TRBV7-9	TRBJ1-4	CASSPGQGVEKLFF	TGTGCCAGCAGCCCCGGACAGGGGGTTGAAAAACTGTTTTTT
NA	13	NA	TRBV28	TRBJ2-5	CASSATSSWSQYF	TGTGCCAGCAGTGCCACTAGTAGTTGGTCCCAGTACTTC
NA	12	once	TRBV29-1	TRBJ2-3	CSVALDTDTQYF	TGCAGCGTAGCCTTAGACACAGATACGCAGTATTTT
NA	13	NA	TRBV4-1	TRBJ2-2	CASSHEFRGELFF	TGCGCCAGCAGCCATGAGTTCCGCGGGGAGCTGTTTTTT
NA	15	once	TRBV19	TRBJ2-1	CASSLGHGSYNEQFF	TGTGCCAGTAGTCTAGGACACGGGTCCTACAATGAGCAGTTCTTC
NA	14	NA	TRBV29-1	TRBJ2-5	CSVRRDFDWETQYF	TGCAGCGTGCGACGGGACTTTGATTGGGAGACCCAGTACTTC
NA	17	NA	TRBV9	TRBJ2-1	CASTAGNFGGSVHEQFF	TGTGCCAGTACGGCCGGAAACTTCGGGGGATCCGTTCATGAGCAGTTCTTC
NA	14	NA	TRBV15	TRBJ1-2	CATSRDQGQDGYTF	TGTGCCACCAGCAGAGACCAGGGGCAGGATGGCTACACCTTC
NA	14	few	TRBV6-5	TRBJ2-7	CASSYTISQYEQYF	TGTGCCAGCAGTTACACTATTTCCCAATACGAGCAGTACTTC
NA	15	once	TRBV9	TRBJ1-1	CASSVEEGIWTEAFF	TGTGCCAGCAGCGTAGAGGAGGGAATTTGGACTGAAGCTTTCTTT
NA	15	NA	TRBV11-2	TRBJ1-1	CASSPLAGVETEAFF	TGTGCCAGCAGCCCACTCGCCGGAGTAGAGACTGAAGCTTTCTTT
NA	17	NA	TRBV18	TRBJ1-6	CASSPQTGGPYNSPLHF	TGTGCCAGCTCACCACAAACTGGGGGACCCTATAATTCACCCCTCCACTTT
NA	13	few	TRBV30	TRBJ1-1	CAWSVGPLAEAFF	TGTGCCTGGAGTGTCGGACCTTTGGCTGAAGCTTTCTTT
NA	15	few	TRBV5-4	TRBJ1-3	CASSSGSNSGNTIYF	TGTGCCAGCAGCTCGGGGTCTAACTCTGGAAACACCATATATTTT
NA	14	NA	TRBV27	TRBJ2-5	CASSFGGQRETQYF	TGTGCCAGCAGTTTTGGAGGCCAAAGAGAGACCCAGTACTTC
NA	11	NA	TRBV7-9	TRBJ2-7	CASSLTGEQYF	TGTGCCAGCAGCTTAACGGGCGAGCAGTACTTC
TRBD1	15	NA	TRBV7-8	TRBJ2-1	CASSLAGQPRGGQFF	TGTGCCAGCAGCTTAGCGGGACAGCCGCGTGGTGGGCAGTTCTTC
NA	15	NA	TRBV6-5	TRBJ2-6	CASSPPGAGANVLTF	TGTGCCAGCAGTCCTCCAGGGGCTGGGGCCAACGTCCTGACTTTC
NA	16	NA	TRBV7-9	TRBJ1-5	CASSWGGGDSNQPQHF	TGTGCCAGCAGCTGGGGGGGAGGGGACAGCAATCAGCCCCAGCATTTT
TRBD2	19	NA	TRBV4-3	TRBJ2-3	CASSLGLAGGPTRTDTQYF	TGCGCCAGCAGCCTGGGACTAGCGGGGGGGCCTACGAGGACAGATACGCAGTATTTT
NA	13	NA	TRBV4-2	TRBJ2-3	CASSQERTDTQYF	TGTGCCAGCAGCCAAGAGAGGACAGATACGCAGTATTTT
NA	16	NA	TRBV18	TRBJ2-1	CASSPPVTGGSNEQFF	TGTGCCAGCTCACCACCGGTGACAGGTGGTAGCAATGAGCAGTTCTTC
TRBD1	15	NA	TRBV19	TRBJ2-2	CASSAWTGGIGELFF	TGTGCCAGTTCTGCCTGGACAGGGGGAATCGGGGAGCTGTTTTTT
NA	12	NA	TRBV30	TRBJ1-4	CAWNGVSEKLFF	TGTGCCTGGAATGGGGTTAGTGAAAAACTGTTTTTT
NA	11	NA	TRBV28	TRBJ1-1	CASRQGTEAFF	TGTGCCAGCAGGCAAGGCACTGAAGCTTTCTTT
NA	14	NA	TRBV19	TRBJ1-2	CASSTGPALYGYTF	TGTGCCAGTAGTACAGGGCCCGCACTCTATGGCTACACCTTC
TRBD1	15	NA	TRBV28	TRBJ2-5	CASDEGDRDKETQYF	TGTGCCAGCGACGAAGGGGACAGAGATAAAGAGACCCAGTACTTC
NA	15	NA	TRBV5-1	TRBJ2-1	CASSLMVSSYNEQFF	TGCGCCAGCAGCTTGATGGTTAGCTCCTACAATGAGCAGTTCTTC
NA	14	NA	TRBV7-2	TRBJ2-7	CASSMNFNSYEQYF	TGTGCCAGCAGCATGAACTTCAATTCCTACGAGCAGTACTTC
NA	10	NA	TRBV2	TRBJ1-1	CASFRTEAFF	TGTGCCAGCTTTCGTACTGAAGCTTTCTTT
NA	15	NA	TRBV6-5	TRBJ1-5	CASSPGFPSNQPQHF	TGTGCCAGCAGTCCAGGTTTCCCGAGCAATCAGCCCCAGCATTTT
TRBD2	14	NA	TRBV7-2	TRBJ2-7	CASSSRGGAYEQYF	TGTGCCAGCAGCTCTCGGGGGGGGGCCTACGAGCAGTACTTC
NA	18	NA	TRBV7-2	TRBJ1-2	CASSAPTLRKGGYYGYTF	TGTGCCAGCAGCGCACCCACGCTTCGTAAGGGTGGATACTATGGCTACACCTTC
NA	14	NA	TRBV7-9	TRBJ2-4	CASELSGQKNIQYF	TGTGCCAGCGAATTATCGGGGCAGAAAAACATTCAGTACTTC
NA	11	NA	TRBV7-2	TRBJ1-2	CASSLSYGYTF	TGTGCCAGCAGCTTAAGCTATGGCTACACCTTC
TRBD2	14	NA	TRBV5-1	TRBJ2-2	CASKDLSGAGELFF	TGCGCCAGCAAGGACCTTAGCGGGGCCGGGGAGCTGTTTTTT
NA	13	NA	TRBV2	TRBJ1-1	CASSPDGNTEAFF	TGTGCCAGCAGTCCGGACGGGAACACTGAAGCTTTCTTT
NA	14	NA	TRBV5-4	TRBJ2-5	CASSLVGGEETQYF	TGTGCCAGCAGCTTGGTCGGGGGTGAAGAGACCCAGTACTTC
NA	14	NA	TRBV10-3	TRBJ2-7	CAISDPTVSYEQYF	TGTGCCATCAGTGATCCGACAGTTTCCTACGAGCAGTACTTC
TRBD2	15	NA	TRBV7-2	TRBJ2-7	CASSFSGGRAYEQYF	TGTGCCAGCAGCTTTAGCGGGGGTCGTGCCTACGAGCAGTACTTC
NA	16	NA	TRBV9	TRBJ2-3	CASSETPGGQGDTQYF	TGTGCCAGCAGCGAGACCCCCGGGGGGCAGGGAGATACGCAGTATTTT
NA	14	NA	TRBV27	TRBJ2-5	CASRLLGSRETQYF	TGTGCCAGCAGGCTCTTGGGGAGTCGGGAGACCCAGTACTTC